This T cell receptor (beta chain) is from a study of T-cell reconstitution after alpha-beta-depleted transplantation in children. Trimming took 5 bases from V and 3 from J, leaving 13 bases between them. The germline gives CDR1 DFQATT, CDR2 SNEGSKA (reference sequence). The CDR3 length is 13 residues. The TCRbeta library was prepared with unique molecular identifiers. Using its own MiXCR run on the PCR reads, TCRdb lists one record per CDR3 protein. Here the sample spans 600,000 to 700,000 distinct CDR3 sequences, 16% being singletons. There are many counts of this clonotype. Sequenced material: PBMCs from the stem cell graft donor, taken from the stem cell graft. The sequence was obtained from a human donor who donated a stem cell graft to a child with acute myeloid leukemia. The chain carries TRBV20-1 and TRBJ1-1; tentatively, D is TRBD1 (6 bases). For the CDR3, the DNA is TGCAGTGCTCGTCGGACAGCAGACACTGAAGCTTTCTTT. This gives the protein CSARRTADTEAFF.